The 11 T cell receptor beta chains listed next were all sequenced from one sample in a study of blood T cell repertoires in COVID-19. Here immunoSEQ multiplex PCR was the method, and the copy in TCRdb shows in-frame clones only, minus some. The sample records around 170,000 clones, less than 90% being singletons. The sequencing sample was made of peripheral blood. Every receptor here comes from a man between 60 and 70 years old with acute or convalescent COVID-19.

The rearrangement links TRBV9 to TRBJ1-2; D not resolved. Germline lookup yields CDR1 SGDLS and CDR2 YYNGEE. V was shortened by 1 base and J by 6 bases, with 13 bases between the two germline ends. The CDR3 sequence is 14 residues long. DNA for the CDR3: TGTGCCAGCAGCGTATCGGCGAGTCTAGATGGCTACACCTTC. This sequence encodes CASSVSASLDGYTF.

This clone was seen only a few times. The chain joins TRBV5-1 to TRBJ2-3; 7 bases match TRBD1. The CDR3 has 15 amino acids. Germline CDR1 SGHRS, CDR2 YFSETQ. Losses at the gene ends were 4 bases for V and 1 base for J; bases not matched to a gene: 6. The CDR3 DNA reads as TGCGCCAGCAGCCTAGGGGGCAGGGGCACAGATACGCAGTATTTT. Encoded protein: CASSLGGRGTDTQYF.

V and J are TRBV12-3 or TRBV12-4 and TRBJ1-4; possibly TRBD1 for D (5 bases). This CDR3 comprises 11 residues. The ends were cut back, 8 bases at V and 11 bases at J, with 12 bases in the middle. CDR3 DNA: TGTGCCAGCGGACATTTTGAGAAACTGTTTTTT. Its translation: CASGHFEKLFF.

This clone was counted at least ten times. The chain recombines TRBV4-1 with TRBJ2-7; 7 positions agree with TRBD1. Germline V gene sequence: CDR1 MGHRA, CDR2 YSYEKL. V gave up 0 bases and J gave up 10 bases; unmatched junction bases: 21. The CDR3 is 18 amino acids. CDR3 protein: CASSQEGVRDSTGVEQYF. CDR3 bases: TGCGCCAGCAGCCAAGAAGGCGTGAGAGACTCCACAGGGGTCGAACAGTACTTC.

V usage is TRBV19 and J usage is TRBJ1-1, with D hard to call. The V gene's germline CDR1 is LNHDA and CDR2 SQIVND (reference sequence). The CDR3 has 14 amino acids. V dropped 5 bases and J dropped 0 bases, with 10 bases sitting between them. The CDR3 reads CASSPAGMNTEAFF. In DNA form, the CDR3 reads TGTGCCAGTAGTCCCGCCGGGATGAACACTGAAGCTTTCTTT.

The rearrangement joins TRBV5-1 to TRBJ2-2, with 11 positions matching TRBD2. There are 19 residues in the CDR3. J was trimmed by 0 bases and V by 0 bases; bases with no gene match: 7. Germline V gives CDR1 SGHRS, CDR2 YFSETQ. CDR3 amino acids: CASSLVSGTSGANTGELFF. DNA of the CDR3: TGCGCCAGCAGCTTGGTCTCCGGGACTAGCGGAGCGAACACCGGGGAGCTGTTTTTT.

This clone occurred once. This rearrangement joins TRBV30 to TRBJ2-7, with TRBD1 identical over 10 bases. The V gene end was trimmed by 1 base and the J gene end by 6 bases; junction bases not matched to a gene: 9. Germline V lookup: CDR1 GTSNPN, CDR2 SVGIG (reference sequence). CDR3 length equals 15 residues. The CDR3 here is CAWSAGTGVLGEQYV. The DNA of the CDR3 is TGTGCCTGGAGTGCCGGGACAGGGGTCCTGGGCGAGCAGTACGTC.

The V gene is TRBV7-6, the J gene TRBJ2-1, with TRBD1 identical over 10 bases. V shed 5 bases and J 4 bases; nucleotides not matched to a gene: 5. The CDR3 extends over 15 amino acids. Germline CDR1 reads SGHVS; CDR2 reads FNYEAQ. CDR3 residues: CASSPTGGTYNEQFF. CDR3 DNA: TGTGCCAGCAGCCCGACAGGGGGCACGTACAATGAGCAGTTCTTC.

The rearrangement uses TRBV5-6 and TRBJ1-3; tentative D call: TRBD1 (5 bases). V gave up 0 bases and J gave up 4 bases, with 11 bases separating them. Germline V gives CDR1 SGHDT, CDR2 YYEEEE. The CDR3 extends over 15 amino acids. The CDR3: CASSLGRAEGNTIYF. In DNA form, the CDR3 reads TGTGCCAGCAGCTTGGGCAGGGCAGAAGGAAACACCATATATTTT.

DNA for the CDR3: TGTGCCAGCAGCTCGGGGACAGGGGCTAACTATGGCTACACCTTC. Encoded protein: CASSSGTGANYGYTF. The V gene is TRBV7-3, the J gene TRBJ1-2; 10 positions agree with TRBD1. J lost 0 bases, V lost 4 bases, and 2 bases had no gene match. Germline CDR1 is SGHTA and CDR2 is FQGTGA. This CDR3 spans 15 amino acids.

CDR3 bases: TGTGCCAGCAGTGAATCGACAGGGGGGAAAAACATTCAGTACTTC. It codes for CASSESTGGKNIQYF. This chain links TRBV2 with TRBJ2-4; 9 nucleotides align to TRBD1. The trim removed 2 bases at V and 4 bases at J, leaving 3 bases unmatched. Germline V lookup: CDR1 SNHLY, CDR2 FYNNEI. The CDR3 runs to 15 residues.